What follows are 7 T cell receptor beta chains derived from one specimen sequenced in a study of blood T cell repertoires in COVID-19. TCRdb keeps only in-frame clones here, not all; method: immunoSEQ multiplex PCR. The sample holds almost 400,000 clones; around 87% are singletons and the top ten take about 2.3%. Material for sequencing was peripheral blood. The receptor set was obtained from a woman aged 55-75 years with COVID-19, enrolled during active disease.

The chain has TRBV19 and TRBJ1-5; D call uncertain. Trimming shortened V by 8 bases and J by 7 bases, and 15 bases separated the two germline ends. This CDR3 contains 13 residues. The germline gives CDR1 LNHDA, CDR2 SQIVND (reference sequence). This CDR3 is CASGGSDVQPQHF. The CDR3 region has the DNA TGTGCCAGTGGCGGGTCGGACGTCCAGCCCCAGCATTTT.

The J gene is TRBJ1-2, the V gene TRBV6-5; D is unresolved. Trimming left V 2 bases short and J 8 bases short, with 15 bases between. Germline assignment: CDR1 MNHEY and CDR2 SVGAGI. There are 14 residues in the CDR3. The CDR3 DNA sequence: TGTGCCAGCAGTTACCTCGGTGGACGGGGAGGCTACACCTTC. Its protein is CASSYLGGRGGYTF.

The table lists this clone with a few counts. The chain combines TRBV2 with TRBJ2-7; 7 positions match TRBD2. After removal of 6 bases from V and 0 bases from J, the junction contained 11 bases not matched to a gene. Germline values: CDR1 SNHLY, CDR2 FYNNEI. CDR3 length: 16 residues. In DNA form, the CDR3 reads TGTGCCAGCAGCGCCGCTAGCGGAGGAAGCTCCTACGAGCAGTACTTC. Translating gives CASSAASGGSSYEQYF.

The chain employs TRBV5-1 and TRBJ2-7; D possibly corresponds to TRBD1 (5 bases). The CDR3 contains 14 residues. With 1 base removed from V and 5 bases from J, the gap between germline ends came to 13 bases. The germline gives CDR1 SGHRS, CDR2 YFSETQ. CDR3 protein: CASSLSGQGDEQYF. CDR3 coding DNA: TGCGCCAGCAGCTTGTCTGGGCAGGGTGACGAGCAGTACTTC.

The chain employs TRBV27 and TRBJ2-1, with D perhaps matching TRBD2 (6 bases). Trimming stripped 4 bases from V and 0 bases from J, with 10 bases between. The CDR3 extends over 15 amino acids. Germline CDR1 and CDR2: MNHEY and SMNVEV (reference sequence). The CDR3 DNA sequence: TGTGCCAGCAGTTCCATAGCGGACTCCTACAATGAGCAGTTCTTC. It specifies CASSSIADSYNEQFF.

The CDR3 DNA reads TGCAGCGTTGGCGGGGGGCCCCAAGAGACCCAGTACTTC. Residues: CSVGGGPQETQYF. The V gene is TRBV29-1, the J gene TRBJ2-5, with 8 positions matching TRBD2. This CDR3 is built from 13 residues. V shed 4 bases, J shed 1 base, and the junction held 2 bases outside the gene matches. Germline CDR1 reads SQVTM; CDR2 reads ANQGSEA.

This rearrangement joins TRBV7-9 to TRBJ2-5; TRBD2 matches at 8 bases. After removal of 5 bases from V and 5 bases from J, the junction contained 4 bases not matched to a gene. CDR1 and CDR2 (germline): SEHNR, FQNEAQ (reference sequence). The CDR3 is 13 amino acids. The chain's CDR3 is CASSPSGGETQYF. In nucleotides, the CDR3 is TGTGCCAGCAGCCCGTCGGGGGGGGAGACCCAGTACTTC.